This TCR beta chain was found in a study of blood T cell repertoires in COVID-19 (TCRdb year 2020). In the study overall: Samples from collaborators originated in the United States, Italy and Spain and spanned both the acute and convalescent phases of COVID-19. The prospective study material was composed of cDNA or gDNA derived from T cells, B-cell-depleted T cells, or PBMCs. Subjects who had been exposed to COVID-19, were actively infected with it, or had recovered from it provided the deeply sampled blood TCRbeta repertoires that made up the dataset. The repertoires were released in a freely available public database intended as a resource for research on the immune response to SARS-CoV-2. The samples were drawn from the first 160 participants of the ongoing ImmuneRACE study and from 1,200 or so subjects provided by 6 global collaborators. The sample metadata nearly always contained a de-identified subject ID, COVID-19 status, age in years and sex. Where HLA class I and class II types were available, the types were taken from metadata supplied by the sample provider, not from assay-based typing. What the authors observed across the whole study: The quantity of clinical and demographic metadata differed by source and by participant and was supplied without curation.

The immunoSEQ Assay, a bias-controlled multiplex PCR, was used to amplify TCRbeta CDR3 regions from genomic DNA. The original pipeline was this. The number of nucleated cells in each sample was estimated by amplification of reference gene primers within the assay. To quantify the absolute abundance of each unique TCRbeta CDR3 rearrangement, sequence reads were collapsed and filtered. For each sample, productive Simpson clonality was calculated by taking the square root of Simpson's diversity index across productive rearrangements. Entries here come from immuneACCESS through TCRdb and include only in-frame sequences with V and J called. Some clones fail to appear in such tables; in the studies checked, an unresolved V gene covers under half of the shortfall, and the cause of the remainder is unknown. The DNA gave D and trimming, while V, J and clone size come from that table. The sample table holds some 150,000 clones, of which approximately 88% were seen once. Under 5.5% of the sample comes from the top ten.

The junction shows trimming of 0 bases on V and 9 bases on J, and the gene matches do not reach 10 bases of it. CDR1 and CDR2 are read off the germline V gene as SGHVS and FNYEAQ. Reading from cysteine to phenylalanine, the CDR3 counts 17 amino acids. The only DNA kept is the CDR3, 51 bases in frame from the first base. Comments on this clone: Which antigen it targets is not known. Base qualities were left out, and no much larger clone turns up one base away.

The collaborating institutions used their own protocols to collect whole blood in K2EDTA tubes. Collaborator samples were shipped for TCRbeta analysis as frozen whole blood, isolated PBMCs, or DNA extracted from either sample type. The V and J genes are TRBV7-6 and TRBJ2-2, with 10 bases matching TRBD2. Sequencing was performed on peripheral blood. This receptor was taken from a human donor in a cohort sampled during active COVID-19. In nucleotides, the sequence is TGTGCCAGCAGCTTAGCGGCTAGCGGGGGACTGGGTCGGGAGCTGTTTTTT. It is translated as CASSLAASGGLGRELFF. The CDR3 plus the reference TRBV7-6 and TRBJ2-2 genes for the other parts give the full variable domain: GAGVSQSPRYKVTKRGQDVALRCDPISGHVSLYWYRQALGQGPEFLTYFNYEAQQDKSGLPNDRFSAERPEGSISTLTIQRTEQRDSAMYRCASSLAASGGLGRELFFGEGSRLTVL.